Listed below are T cell receptor beta chains from one sample, sequenced in a study of blood T cell repertoires in COVID-19. The assay was immunoSEQ multiplex PCR, and TCRdb's table has in-frame clones only and misses some. The sample includes roughly 190,000 clones, around four fifths of them seen just once. The specimen was peripheral blood. All receptors come from a man aged 25 to 40 with active or convalescent COVID-19. Both conserved end residues are part of each CDR3. Fields, in order: clone size, D gene, V gene, J gene, CDR3 protein, CDR3 DNA. D genes are given only for firm matches. Clone size is shown for a subset of rows, as once, few, many or a class of expanded clone.

abundance: once; d_gene: NA; v_gene: TRBV12-5; j_gene: TRBJ1-2; CDR3aa: CASGSGTDYGYTF; CDR3nt: TGTGCTAGTGGTAGCGGAACTGACTATGGCTACACCTTC
abundance: NA; d_gene: TRBD1; v_gene: TRBV2; j_gene: TRBJ1-2; CDR3aa: CASKAGTGGYGYTF; CDR3nt: TGTGCCAGCAAGGCCGGGACAGGGGGCTATGGCTACACCTTC
abundance: NA; d_gene: TRBD1; v_gene: TRBV6-4; j_gene: TRBJ1-5; CDR3aa: CASPGTGADQPQHF; CDR3nt: TGTGCCAGTCCCGGGACAGGGGCTGATCAGCCCCAGCATTTT
abundance: NA; d_gene: NA; v_gene: TRBV3-1/TRBV3-2; j_gene: TRBJ1-4; CDR3aa: CASSQGINRAGKLFF; CDR3nt: TGTGCCAGCAGCCAAGGAATCAACAGGGCTGGAAAACTGTTTTTT
abundance: NA; d_gene: NA; v_gene: TRBV2; j_gene: TRBJ1-6; CDR3aa: CASSERVQNSPLHF; CDR3nt: TGTGCCAGCAGTGAGAGGGTCCAAAATTCACCCCTCCACTTT
abundance: NA; d_gene: NA; v_gene: TRBV4-1; j_gene: TRBJ2-1; CDR3aa: CASSLGGSSSYNEQFF; CDR3nt: TGCGCCAGCAGCCTCGGGGGATCGAGCTCCTACAATGAGCAGTTCTTC
abundance: NA; d_gene: NA; v_gene: TRBV21-1; j_gene: TRBJ1-4; CDR3aa: CASSTPGPTPHATNEKLFF; CDR3nt: TGTGCCAGCAGCACTCCCGGTCCAACTCCCCACGCAACTAATGAAAAACTGTTTTTT
abundance: NA; d_gene: TRBD2; v_gene: TRBV13; j_gene: TRBJ2-3; CDR3aa: CASSLSSTGGADTQYF; CDR3nt: TGTGCCAGCAGCCTGAGTTCGACGGGGGGGGCCGATACGCAGTATTTT
abundance: NA; d_gene: TRBD1; v_gene: TRBV9; j_gene: TRBJ1-5; CDR3aa: CASSPEGTGISQPQHF; CDR3nt: TGTGCCAGCAGCCCGGAGGGGACAGGCATCAGCCAGCCCCAGCATTTT
abundance: NA; d_gene: NA; v_gene: TRBV5-5; j_gene: TRBJ2-1; CDR3aa: CASSLVRGHGRNEQFF; CDR3nt: TGTGCCAGCAGCTTGGTTCGTGGACACGGGCGTAATGAGCAGTTCTTC
abundance: NA; d_gene: TRBD2; v_gene: TRBV5-4; j_gene: TRBJ2-5; CDR3aa: CASSQMGLAGRKETQYF; CDR3nt: TGTGCCAGCAGCCAGATGGGACTAGCGGGGCGAAAAGAGACCCAGTACTTC
abundance: NA; d_gene: TRBD1; v_gene: TRBV19; j_gene: TRBJ2-4; CDR3aa: CASNPRDTGDRNIQYF; CDR3nt: TGTGCCAGTAACCCCAGGGATACAGGGGACCGAAACATTCAGTACTTC
abundance: NA; d_gene: NA; v_gene: TRBV28; j_gene: TRBJ1-6; CDR3aa: CASSAGNYNSPLHF; CDR3nt: TGTGCCAGCAGTGCGGGAAATTACAATTCACCCCTCCACTTT
abundance: NA; d_gene: NA; v_gene: TRBV6-5; j_gene: TRBJ1-1; CDR3aa: CASSPAQVTEAFF; CDR3nt: TGTGCCAGCAGTCCAGCCCAGGTGACTGAAGCTTTCTTT
abundance: NA; d_gene: TRBD2; v_gene: TRBV5-1; j_gene: TRBJ2-1; CDR3aa: CASSPPTSGANSEQFF; CDR3nt: TGCGCCAGCAGCCCCCCGACTAGCGGTGCTAACAGTGAGCAGTTCTTC
abundance: NA; d_gene: TRBD2; v_gene: TRBV3-1/TRBV3-2; j_gene: TRBJ2-5; CDR3aa: CASSQGTSGAQETQYF; CDR3nt: TGTGCCAGCAGCCAAGGGACTAGCGGCGCTCAAGAGACCCAGTACTTC
abundance: NA; d_gene: TRBD1; v_gene: TRBV4-3; j_gene: TRBJ2-2; CDR3aa: CASSQDGTGGLGGELFF; CDR3nt: TGCGCCAGCAGCCAAGATGGGACAGGGGGGTTAGGCGGGGAGCTGTTTTTT
abundance: NA; d_gene: NA; v_gene: TRBV7-9; j_gene: TRBJ2-7; CDR3aa: CASSLGHGAGFDDEQYF; CDR3nt: TGTGCCAGCAGCTTAGGTCACGGGGCGGGATTTGATGACGAGCAGTACTTC
abundance: NA; d_gene: NA; v_gene: TRBV27; j_gene: TRBJ2-6; CDR3aa: CASSLGGGPGANVLTF; CDR3nt: TGTGCCAGCAGTTTAGGAGGGGGCCCTGGGGCCAACGTCCTGACTTTC
abundance: once; d_gene: TRBD2; v_gene: TRBV5-1; j_gene: TRBJ2-1; CDR3aa: CASSQPSGDSYNEQFF; CDR3nt: TGCGCCAGCAGCCAACCTAGCGGGGACTCCTACAATGAGCAGTTCTTC
abundance: NA; d_gene: TRBD1; v_gene: TRBV27; j_gene: TRBJ1-2; CDR3aa: CASSLIGTDYGYTF; CDR3nt: TGTGCCAGCAGTTTAATTGGGACAGACTATGGCTACACCTTC
abundance: NA; d_gene: TRBD1; v_gene: TRBV9; j_gene: TRBJ2-7; CDR3aa: CASSLDGTGVVSYEQYF; CDR3nt: TGTGCCAGCAGCCTAGACGGGACAGGCGTGGTGTCCTACGAGCAGTACTTC
abundance: NA; d_gene: TRBD2; v_gene: TRBV19; j_gene: TRBJ2-1; CDR3aa: CASSIGASGRTEGDNEQFF; CDR3nt: TGTGCCAGTAGTATAGGGGCTAGCGGGAGGACCGAGGGGGACAATGAGCAGTTCTTC